This T cell receptor beta chain was sequenced during a study of metastatic and nonmetastatic thyroid tumors. No treatment had been given to any patient before thyroid surgery. This clone was seen at least ten times. Via MiXCR, TCRdb re-called the PCR reads. This sample has tens of thousands of clones, with approximately 20% found just once. The source of this sequence is a female donor with papillary thyroid cancer or a benign thyroid nodule (not recorded which). Some clones in this sample may be carry-over from other donors' samples. Source material: tumor tissue.

The CDR3 spells CASSEIRDFQFF. The CDR3 region has the DNA TGTGCCAGCAGTGAAATAAGAGATTTTCAGTTCTTC. This chain uses TRBV2 with TRBJ2-1; D is unresolved. CDR1 is SNHLY, CDR2 FYNNEI, per germline. Trimming pared 2 bases from V and 13 bases from J, leaving 12 bases between. The CDR3 consists of 12 residues. The full variable domain, its missing parts supplied by reference TRBV2 and TRBJ2-1, is EPEVTQTPSHQVTQMGQEVILRCVPISNHLYFYWYRQILGQKVEFLVSFYNNEISEKSEIFDDQFSVERPDGSNFTLKIRSTKLEDSAMYFCASSEIRDFQFFGPGTRLTVL.